This T cell receptor beta chain was obtained from a study of T cells after yellow fever vaccination (dated by TCRdb to between 2018 and 2021). About the investigation overall: Using CD3, CD45RA, CCR7 and CD95 staining, memory subsets (EM, EMRA, CM and Tscm) were sorted on a BD FACS Aria III. The SMART-Seq v4 Ultra Low Input RNA kit was used to prepare libraries from fractions with low cell numbers. To follow T-cell clones before and after primary and booster YFV17D yellow fever vaccination, bulk TCR alpha and beta repertoires were sequenced over time. Two healthy male donors, one aged 18 to 29 and one aged 30 to 40 years, made up the cohort. Blood samples were taken at several timepoints before and after primary and secondary immunization, and bulk PBMC replicates and cell subsets were isolated. Sorting of memory subsets took place on days 0, 15 and 45 and at 18 months after primary vaccination, as well as on days 0, 15 and 45 after the 30-year booster. Paper-wide results and their limitations: A small share of clonotypes was detected in both CD4 and CD8 compartments, with the overlap likely arising from convergent recombination. Because abundant contaminating clonotypes from the bulk population could be contained in FACS-sorted repertoires, computational filtering was required. After the booster, most of the clones that had expanded following primary vaccination were detected again (approximately 95% of CD4 and 80% to 90% of CD8), which suggests that memory was broadly maintained. In the sorted memory subsets on day 0, nearly all of the vaccine-responding clonotypes fell below detection. The secondary T-cell response was found to be weaker but faster than the primary response, with a peak reached on day 5 rather than on day 15. The study included only a couple of donors, which limits how far the findings can be generalized.

The treatment or condition label here, explained by the study, means: live attenuated yellow fever vaccine strain. PBMCs were isolated from peripheral blood using a standard Ficoll-Paque protocol. For sorted memory subsets, RNA extraction was done with the RNeasy Micro Kit. The sequencer listed for this sample is Illumina NovaSeq 6000. Synthesis of TCR cDNA relied on 5'RACE template switching, a step that introduced a universal primer site along with unique molecular identifiers. Priming of cDNA synthesis was performed from both the TCR alpha and TCR beta constant segments. Libraries were amplified in two PCR steps, with sample barcodes and sequencing adapters added in the second step. Sequencing of the libraries was done on either Illumina HiSeq 2500 (2x100 bp) or NovaSeq (2x150 bp). On the study's bioinformatics: Demultiplexing of reads and collapsing into UMI consensus sequences were performed with MIGEC, and V(D)J alignment was carried out with MiXCR. Vaccine-responding clonotypes were defined with edgeR using replicate PBMC samples, requiring FDR below 0.01 and a log2 fold change above 5 up to day 15. CD4 or CD8 identity was assigned to each bulk clonotype according to whether the clonotype was present at higher abundance in the sequenced CD4 repertoire or the sequenced CD8 repertoire. Clonotype frequencies in memory subsets were weighted by FACS-sorted cell numbers to estimate each clone's distribution across memory phenotypes. Starting from the raw public reads, TCRdb applied fastp trimming at Q25, assembled clones with MiXCR and retained in-frame beta chains. Rows are unified per CDR3 protein, each entry keeping the most common DNA and genes. TCRdb, rather than the study authors, made the V and J calls. The sample table shows 14,000 or so distinct CDR3 sequences, and approximately 7% are seen once. The ten largest clones capture 1.6% of the sample.

Trimming removed 7 bases from V and 4 bases from J, leaving 11 bases between the germline ends. Measured from the cysteine to the phenylalanine, the CDR3 is 14 residues long. The DNA shown is the 42-base CDR3, in frame from base 1. Reading the germline V gene (reference sequence) gives CDR1 MNHNY and CDR2 SVGAGI. Many counts were recorded for this clonotype. Per-base qualities were not stored, and no clone one base away is much larger. This receptor was taken from a young man who received the YFV17D yellow fever vaccine. This specimen consisted of PBMCs, either bulk or a sorted T-cell subset (CD4+, CD8+, memory, or dextramer-sorted; not recorded which), obtained on the day of the yellow fever booster vaccination. The sequence links TRBV6-6 to TRBJ1-6; the D gene cannot be resolved reliably. The sequenced DNA is TGTGCCAGCAATTGGATAAATTATAATTCACCCCTCCACTTT. Its product reads: CASNWINYNSPLHF.